What follows are 30 T cell receptor beta chains derived from one specimen sequenced in a study of blood T cells in healthy people across ages. Together with a sample-barcoded 5' primer, a J-beta primer mix was included in a second PCR lasting about 6 to 11 cycles. TCRdb independently ran MiXCR on the 5' RACE reads; one entry per CDR3 protein. The repertoire includes approximately 670,000 distinct CDR3 sequences, roughly 41% of them detected once, and approximately 29% sits in the top ten. The sample comprised blood. These TCRs come from an elderly man in good health.

On this clonotype: A read error may account for a junction end that differs from germline. V and J are TRBV9 and TRBJ2-5; TRBD2 agrees at 8 bases. Germline CDR1 SGDLS, CDR2 YYNGEE. CDR3 length: 18 residues. DNA for the CDR3: TGTGCCAGTAGCGGGGAGGCTGGCGGACAAAGATACCAAGAGACCCAGTACTTC. Translation gives CASSGEAGGQRYQETQYF.

On this clonotype: Sequence at one end of the junction differs from germline and may be a read error. This chain links TRBV28 with TRBJ2-3; TRBD2 agrees at 10 bases. The CDR3 has 16 residues. From germline, CDR1 is MDHEN and CDR2 SYDVKM. The CDR3: CASSPPVAGGTDAQYF. The DNA of the CDR3 is TGTGCCAGCAGCCCGCCAGTAGCGGGGGGAACAGATGCGCAGTATTTT.

J is TRBJ2-3 and V is TRBV3-1, with 9 bases fitting TRBD2. This CDR3 has 17 residues. With 2 bases clipped from V and 3 bases from J, the junction kept 9 bases outside the gene matches. Germline CDR1 reads LGHDT; CDR2 reads YNNKEL (reference sequence). In DNA form, the CDR3 reads TGTGCCAGCAGCCAAATCCATAGCGGGAGTTGGACAGATACGCAGTATTTT. Amino acids: CASSQIHSGSWTDTQYF.

The rearrangement joins TRBV4-1 to TRBJ2-1; TRBD2 matches 7 bases. Per germline, CDR1 MGHRA and CDR2 YSYEKL. This CDR3 has 16 residues. Unmatched junction bases numbered 5, after V lost 1 base and J lost 2 bases. CDR3 DNA: TGCGCCAGCAGCCAAGTGGGCGGACTAGCCTACAATGAGCAGTTCTTC. Residues: CASSQVGGLAYNEQFF.

The rearrangement links TRBV27 to TRBJ1-5, with 8 bases that match TRBD1. The CDR3 covers 14 residues. J lost 6 bases, V lost 4 bases, and 5 bases had no gene match. Germline V gives CDR1 MNHEY, CDR2 SMNVEV (reference sequence). The CDR3 spells CASSSGGSRQPQHF. CDR3 in DNA: TGTGCCAGCAGTTCAGGGGGCTCTCGTCAGCCCCAGCATTTT.

This clonotype was picked up a small number of times. The chain is built from TRBV9 and TRBJ2-3, with 7 bases fitting TRBD1. The ends lost 4 bases at V and 9 bases at J; junction bases unmatched: 11. The CDR3 is 14 amino acids. Germline-derived CDR1 and CDR2 are SGDLS and YYNGEE. CDR3 in amino acids: CASSTQSDRLTQYF. CDR3 bases: TGTGCCAGCAGCACTCAATCGGACAGGCTAACGCAGTATTTT.

In nucleotides, the CDR3 is TGTGCCAGCATCCGTAGGAGGACTTCCCGACATGGGGCCAACGTCCTGACTTTC. Translating gives CASIRRRTSRHGANVLTF. J is TRBJ2-6 and V is TRBV28, with D possibly being TRBD2 (5 bases). There are 18 residues in the CDR3. Per germline, CDR1 MDHEN and CDR2 SYDVKM. V dropped 7 bases and J dropped 3 bases, with 22 bases sitting between them.

The chain has TRBV20-1 and TRBJ2-7; TRBD2 agrees at 7 bases. V gave up 5 bases and J gave up 3 bases; unmatched junction bases: 10. Germline lookup yields CDR1 DFQATT and CDR2 SNEGSKA (reference sequence). The CDR3 loop spans 14 amino acids. Written as DNA, the CDR3 is TGCAGTGCTGATTGGGAGGGAGTCGGCTACGAGCAGTACTTC. This codes for CSADWEGVGYEQYF.

There are many counts of this clonotype. The chain joins TRBV7-2 to TRBJ2-4; 7 nucleotides align to TRBD2. Germline trimming cut 1 base from V and 13 bases from J; bases unmatched to any gene: 7. This CDR3 is 13 amino acids long. The germline V gene has CDR1 SGHTA and CDR2 FQGNSA. The CDR3 spells CASSLEGGGMQYF. The CDR3 coding sequence is TGTGCCAGCAGCTTAGAGGGCGGGGGTATGCAGTACTTC.

The chain employs TRBV29-1 and TRBJ2-3; TRBD2 is a possible D gene (6 bases). V lost 8 bases and J lost 2, with 11 bases in between. The CDR3 has 12 residues. Per germline, CDR1 SQVTM and CDR2 ANQGSEA. This CDR3 is CSWAGNTDTQYF. The CDR3 DNA reads as TGCAGCTGGGCGGGGAACACAGATACGCAGTATTTT.

V usage is TRBV12-5 and J usage is TRBJ2-5; perhaps TRBD1 as D (6 bases). The V and J ends lost 1 base and 2 bases respectively, with 14 bases between them. CDR1 and CDR2 from the germline V gene are LGHNT and FRNRAP. The length of the CDR3 is 16 residues. The CDR3: CASGLGVGHGQETQYF. Here the CDR3 DNA reads TGTGCTAGTGGTTTGGGGGTGGGACACGGGCAAGAGACCCAGTACTTC.

The V gene is TRBV5-1, the J gene TRBJ2-7; TRBD2 aligns across 11 bases. The CDR3 loop spans 13 amino acids. Germline V gene data show CDR1 as SGHRS and CDR2 as YFSETQ. The junction had 5 bases not matched to a gene; V was cut back by 0 bases and J by 12 bases. CDR3 DNA sequence: TGCGCCAGCAGCTTGGAACTAGCGGGAGTCTCGTACTTC. This codes for CASSLELAGVSYF.

This clonotype is termed medium-sized. Given a much more abundant clone one base away, this may be a read error. CDR3 in amino acids: CASSWTVLYGYTF. The CDR3 bases are TGTGCCAGCAGCTGGACGGTCCTCTATGGCTACACCTTC. The chain couples TRBV6-2 or TRBV6-3 to TRBJ1-2; D gene ambiguous. The V end lost 6 bases, the J end lost 4 bases, and 12 bases lay between the germline ends. The CDR3 runs 13 residues. Germline CDR1 reads MNHEY; CDR2 reads SVGEGT.

The chain links TRBV2 to TRBJ2-3; 9 nucleotides match TRBD1. The CDR3 covers 14 residues. CDR1 is SNHLY, CDR2 FYNNEI, per germline. The V and J ends lost 6 bases and 8 bases, in that order; junction bases with no gene match: 9. CDR3 sequence: CASSPRDRERTQYF. CDR3 DNA sequence: TGTGCCAGCAGCCCCCGGGACAGGGAGCGTACGCAGTATTTT.

The rearrangement joins TRBV7-3 to TRBJ2-1; 12 nucleotides line up with TRBD2. Germline CDR1 reads SGHTA; CDR2 reads FQGTGA. The V gene end was trimmed by 7 bases and the J gene end by 0 bases; junction bases not matched to a gene: 10. The CDR3 spans 18 residues. DNA for the CDR3: TGTGCCAGCAACTCTAGCGGGAGGGCCTTGAGCTCCTACAATGAGCAGTTCTTC. Translation: CASNSSGRALSSYNEQFF. The full variable domain, with the rest looked up from reference TRBV7-3 and TRBJ2-1, is GAGVSQTPSNKVTEKGKYVELRCDPISGHTALYWYRQSLGQGPEFLIYFQGTGAADDSGLPNDRFFAVRPEGSVSTLKIQRTERGDSAVYLCASNSSGRALSSYNEQFFGPGTRLTVL.

The J gene is TRBJ1-6, the V gene TRBV4-2; unclear D gene. The CDR3 extends over 16 amino acids. The germline V gene has CDR1 LGHNA and CDR2 YNFKEQ. Trimming removed 2 bases from V and 7 bases from J, with 15 bases in between. CDR3 in amino acids: CASSQPLNLANSPLHF. CDR3 sequence (DNA): TGTGCCAGCAGCCAACCACTCAACCTAGCGAATTCACCCCTCCACTTT.

This clonotype was seen a handful of times. The V and J genes are TRBV7-2 and TRBJ1-5; D not resolved. The germline CDR1 and CDR2 sequences are SGHTA and FQGNSA. The ends were cut back, 7 bases at V and 3 bases at J, with 10 bases in the middle. This CDR3 contains 13 residues. CDR3 in amino acids: CASTGGNNQPQHF. The CDR3 bases are TGTGCCAGCACAGGAGGGAACAATCAGCCCCAGCATTTT. Based on the CDR3 plus reference TRBV7-2 and TRBJ1-5, the full variable domain is GAGVSQSPSNKVTEKGKDVELRCDPISGHTALYWYRQSLGQGLEFLIYFQGNSAPDKSGLPSDRFSAERTGGSVSTLTIQRTQQEDSAVYLCASTGGNNQPQHFGDGTRLSIL.

This rearrangement joins TRBV10-3 to TRBJ2-3; D call uncertain. V lost 3 bases and J 5 bases, leaving 9 bases between the germline ends. This CDR3 spans 13 amino acids. From germline, CDR1 is ENHRY and CDR2 SYGVKD. The CDR3 DNA reads as TGTGCCATCAGTGAAAGACCAGTAGATACGCAGTATTTT. It codes for CAISERPVDTQYF.

V usage is TRBV12-3 or TRBV12-4 and J usage is TRBJ2-3, with D unresolved. Trimming removed 9 bases at V and 2 bases at J, with 6 bases between. The CDR3 sequence is 11 residues long. The CDR3 sequence is CARGITDTQYF. For the CDR3, the DNA is TGTGCCAGAGGGATCACAGATACGCAGTATTTT.

In its sample, this clonotype was seen a few times. The J gene is TRBJ2-5, the V gene TRBV5-4, with TRBD2 matching over 12 bases. V lost 4 bases to trimming and J lost 4 bases; unmatched junction nucleotides: 8. CDR1 and CDR2 (germline): SGHNT, YYREEE (reference sequence). This CDR3 has 16 residues. CDR3 nucleotides: TGTGCCAGCAGCAGAGGACTAGCGGGACCTCGAGAGACCCAGTACTTC. Protein: CASSRGLAGPRETQYF.

Turning to this clonotype: One end of the junction does not line up with germline, which may come from a read error. The J gene is TRBJ2-5, the V gene TRBV2; D tentatively fits TRBD1 or TRBD2 (5 bases each). CDR3 length: 15 residues. The germline V gene encodes CDR1 SNHLY and CDR2 FYNNEI. DNA of the CDR3: TGTGCCAGCAGTGAACACGGGACCCACCAAGCGACCCAGTACTTC. It encodes CASSEHGTHQATQYF.

This clonotype came up a few times. The DNA of the CDR3 is TGTGCCAGCAGTCCGCACCGGCAGTCCTACGAGCAGTACTTC. Amino acid sequence: CASSPHRQSYEQYF. V and J are TRBV12-3 or TRBV12-4 and TRBJ2-7, with no clear D. Deletions cut 5 bases from V and 1 base from J, with 12 bases between. The CDR3 has 14 residues.

This clonotype has only a few counts. The chain combines TRBV28 with TRBJ2-7, with 15 bases matching TRBD2. J was trimmed by 7 bases and V by 7 bases; bases with no gene match: 8. Germline V gene lookup returns CDR1 MDHEN and CDR2 SYDVKM. This CDR3 has 15 residues. The CDR3 is CASKGGLAGGEEQYF. Here the CDR3 DNA reads TGTGCCAGCAAAGGGGGACTAGCGGGAGGAGAAGAGCAGTACTTC. Filled out from reference TRBV28 and TRBJ2-7, the complete variable domain reads DVKVTQSSRYLVKRTGEKVFLECVQDMDHENMFWYRQDPGLGLRLIYFSYDVKMKEKGDIPEGYSVSREKKERFSLILESASTNQTSMYLCASKGGLAGGEEQYFGPGTRLTVT.

The rearrangement links TRBV12-3 or TRBV12-4 to TRBJ2-1; TRBD2 matches at 12 bases. Trimming cost V 5 bases and J 4 bases; bases outside gene matches: 6. The CDR3 is 16 amino acids. CDR3 protein: CASSRRLAGEYNEQFF. The DNA for the CDR3 is TGTGCCAGCAGTCGAAGACTAGCGGGGGAGTACAATGAGCAGTTCTTC.

A few counts support this clonotype. The J gene is TRBJ1-1, the V gene TRBV12-3 or TRBV12-4; unclear D gene. The CDR3 length is 13 residues. Trimming left V 3 bases short and J 1 base short, with 6 bases between. The CDR3 loop reads CASSFKGNTEAFF. The CDR3 region has the DNA TGTGCCAGCAGTTTTAAGGGGAACACTGAAGCTTTCTTT.

The V call is TRBV5-1, the J call TRBJ2-1; D possibly matches TRBD1 or TRBD2 (6 bases each). Germline CDR1 is SGHRS and CDR2 is YFSETQ. The V end lost 4 bases, the J end lost 0 bases, and 17 bases lay between the germline ends. The CDR3 runs to 17 residues. CDR3 loop: CASSLTRGPCSYNEQFF. CDR3 nucleotide sequence: TGCGCCAGCAGCCTGACCCGGGGGCCCTGCTCCTACAATGAGCAGTTCTTC.

At least ten counts were recorded for this clonotype. This chain joins TRBV7-2 and TRBJ1-2; no reliable D call. The CDR3 runs to 13 residues. V was pared by 5 bases and J by 2 bases, with 9 bases between. From germline, CDR1 is SGHTA and CDR2 FQGNSA. The CDR3 nucleotides read TGTGCCAGCAGCCCGCAGGAGAACTATGGCTACACCTTC. This translates into CASSPQENYGYTF.

The chain carries TRBV20-1 and TRBJ2-3; D gene ambiguous. The ends were cut back, 4 bases at V and 4 bases at J, with 9 bases in the middle. Germline-derived CDR1 and CDR2 are DFQATT and SNEGSKA (reference sequence). The CDR3 spans 12 residues. This CDR3 reads CSATGGADTQYF. For the CDR3, the DNA is TGCAGTGCTACGGGCGGCGCAGATACGCAGTATTTT.

This clonotype turned up a few times. The chain employs TRBV10-2 and TRBJ2-1, with D perhaps assigned TRBD1 or TRBD2 (5 bases each). The CDR3 spans 12 residues. Germline-derived CDR1 and CDR2 are WSHSY and SAAADI. V lost 11 bases to trimming and J lost 6 bases, with 14 bases between them. The DNA of the CDR3 is TGCGCCGGGTCTGGGACGGGCAATGAGCAGTTCTTC. This codes for CAGSGTGNEQFF.

To note about this clonotype: Sequence at one end of the junction differs from germline and may be a read error. The chain joins TRBV7-9 to TRBJ2-1; D possibly uses TRBD1 or TRBD2 (5 bases each). The germline V gene has CDR1 SEHNR and CDR2 FQNEAQ (reference sequence). The CDR3 length is 15 residues. Here the CDR3 DNA reads TGTGCCAGTAGCTTATCGGAATCGGACGTGGGGACCCAGTTCTTC. Residues: CASSLSESDVGTQFF.